A selection of T cell receptor beta chains follows, all from one sample in a study of cytomegalovirus exposure and HLA in healthy donors. Assay used: immunoSEQ multiplex PCR; TCRdb lists only in-frame clones, some missing. This table has roughly 120,000 clones, around 70% appearing once. The sample was PBMCs. The receptors originated from a woman younger than 30 in good health and CMV-seronegative. Each CDR3 is given with its conserved first and last residue. Each record gives: CDR3 DNA, CDR3 protein, D gene, clone size, V gene, J gene. A D gene is named only where the DNA matches it firmly. For some rows the clone size is stated as once, few or many, or as a class when expanded; others skip it.

cdr3_nt: TGTGCCAGCAGCGTAGTGGAGGACTCGAAACTGTTTTTT; cdr3_aa: CASSVVEDSKLFF; d_call: -; clone_size: few; v_call: TRBV9; j_call: TRBJ1-4
cdr3_nt: TGTGCCAGCAGCACCCAGACTAACACCGGGGAGCTGTTTTTT; cdr3_aa: CASSTQTNTGELFF; d_call: -; clone_size: -; v_call: TRBV7-2; j_call: TRBJ2-2
cdr3_nt: TGTGCCAGCGCTGAGGGCCTCAAGGTGGAATACTATGGCTACACCTTC; cdr3_aa: CASAEGLKVEYYGYTF; d_call: -; clone_size: -; v_call: TRBV2; j_call: TRBJ1-2
cdr3_nt: TGTGCCAGCAGTCAAACTCCGGACACTGAAGCTTTCTTT; cdr3_aa: CASSQTPDTEAFF; d_call: -; clone_size: -; v_call: TRBV2; j_call: TRBJ1-1
cdr3_nt: TGCGCCAGCAGCTTGGAGGGGGGGAATGAAAAACTGTTTTTT; cdr3_aa: CASSLEGGNEKLFF; d_call: -; clone_size: -; v_call: TRBV5-1; j_call: TRBJ1-4
cdr3_nt: TGTGCCTGGAGTGTATTCCGACTAGCGGGGTTCGCAGATACGCAGTATTTT; cdr3_aa: CAWSVFRLAGFADTQYF; d_call: TRBD2; clone_size: -; v_call: TRBV30; j_call: TRBJ2-3
cdr3_nt: TGTGCCAGCAGTGAAACAGGGGGCACAGATACGCAGTATTTT; cdr3_aa: CASSETGGTDTQYF; d_call: TRBD1; clone_size: -; v_call: TRBV6-1; j_call: TRBJ2-3
cdr3_nt: TGCAGCGTTGAACCTAAGTGGACAGGCTTGAACACTGAAGCTTTCTTT; cdr3_aa: CSVEPKWTGLNTEAFF; d_call: TRBD1; clone_size: -; v_call: TRBV29-1; j_call: TRBJ1-1
cdr3_nt: TGCAGCCTCCAGTCAGGAAACACCATATATTTT; cdr3_aa: CSLQSGNTIYF; d_call: -; clone_size: once; v_call: TRBV29-1; j_call: TRBJ1-3
cdr3_nt: TGTGCCAGCAGCTTACCTACACTGAGGGAGGGTAACACCGGGGAGCTGTTTTTT; cdr3_aa: CASSLPTLREGNTGELFF; d_call: TRBD2; clone_size: -; v_call: TRBV7-9; j_call: TRBJ2-2
cdr3_nt: TGTGCCAGCAGCTCCCTAGGGGGTGTTGGAGATACGCAGTATTTT; cdr3_aa: CASSSLGGVGDTQYF; d_call: -; clone_size: -; v_call: TRBV9; j_call: TRBJ2-3
cdr3_nt: TGCGCCAGCGCGGGACTCCTAGGAAACACTGAAGCTTTCTTT; cdr3_aa: CASAGLLGNTEAFF; d_call: -; clone_size: -; v_call: TRBV5-1; j_call: TRBJ1-1
cdr3_nt: TGTGCCAGCAGCGTGGGGACTGGGACCTACAATGAGCAGTTCTTC; cdr3_aa: CASSVGTGTYNEQFF; d_call: -; clone_size: -; v_call: TRBV9; j_call: TRBJ2-1
cdr3_nt: TGTGCCAGCAGCTTTCAGACAGTTTGGGGCTACGAGCAGTACTTC; cdr3_aa: CASSFQTVWGYEQYF; d_call: -; clone_size: -; v_call: TRBV5-6; j_call: TRBJ2-7
cdr3_nt: TGCGCCAGCAGCTTGTTCGTGGGGGGAAGCACAGATACGCAGTATTTT; cdr3_aa: CASSLFVGGSTDTQYF; d_call: -; clone_size: -; v_call: TRBV5-1; j_call: TRBJ2-3
cdr3_nt: TGCGCCAGCAGGCGCAGGGGGGCGAACACTGAAGCTTTCTTT; cdr3_aa: CASRRRGANTEAFF; d_call: TRBD1; clone_size: -; v_call: TRBV5-1; j_call: TRBJ1-1
cdr3_nt: TGTGCCAGCACCCTTAGACAGGGGACAGGGGCTGGCTACACCTTC; cdr3_aa: CASTLRQGTGAGYTF; d_call: TRBD1; clone_size: -; v_call: TRBV7-2; j_call: TRBJ1-2
cdr3_nt: TGTGCCTGGAGCACTTTGGGGCGCGTTTCCGGGGAGCTGTTTTTT; cdr3_aa: CAWSTLGRVSGELFF; d_call: -; clone_size: -; v_call: TRBV30; j_call: TRBJ2-2
cdr3_nt: TGCGCCAGCAGCCCCCGAGGGGGGGCGGGTCGCACCGGGGAGCTGTTTTTT; cdr3_aa: CASSPRGGAGRTGELFF; d_call: -; clone_size: -; v_call: TRBV4-1; j_call: TRBJ2-2
cdr3_nt: TGTGCCATCAACAGTTTGAACACCGGGGAGCTGTTTTTT; cdr3_aa: CAINSLNTGELFF; d_call: -; clone_size: -; v_call: TRBV10-3; j_call: TRBJ2-2
cdr3_nt: TGTGCCAGTAGTTCCAGGCCTGTACAATACAATCAGCCCCAGCATTTT; cdr3_aa: CASSSRPVQYNQPQHF; d_call: -; clone_size: few; v_call: TRBV19; j_call: TRBJ1-5
cdr3_nt: TGTGCCAGCAACCTACAGGGAGGCAATCAGCCCCAGCATTTT; cdr3_aa: CASNLQGGNQPQHF; d_call: -; clone_size: -; v_call: TRBV2; j_call: TRBJ1-5
cdr3_nt: TGTGCCAGCAGACCTCTTGGGCAGGGGGCCTACGAGCAGTACTTC; cdr3_aa: CASRPLGQGAYEQYF; d_call: TRBD1; clone_size: few; v_call: TRBV5-6; j_call: TRBJ2-7
cdr3_nt: TGCGCCAGCGGGTTGGGGACAGCCGTTAATGAAAAACTGTTTTTT; cdr3_aa: CASGLGTAVNEKLFF; d_call: TRBD1; clone_size: -; v_call: TRBV5-1; j_call: TRBJ1-4
cdr3_nt: TGTGCCAGCTCACCCCCTACAGGGACCAATTCACCCCTCCACTTT; cdr3_aa: CASSPPTGTNSPLHF; d_call: -; clone_size: -; v_call: TRBV18; j_call: TRBJ1-6
cdr3_nt: TGCGCCAGCAGCTTGGCCGGGGGTCAGAACTATGGCTACACCTTC; cdr3_aa: CASSLAGGQNYGYTF; d_call: -; clone_size: once; v_call: TRBV5-1; j_call: TRBJ1-2
cdr3_nt: TGTGCCAGCAGCCCCTCAGGGACTTTCTCCGGCTACACCTTC; cdr3_aa: CASSPSGTFSGYTF; d_call: -; clone_size: once; v_call: TRBV7-9; j_call: TRBJ1-2
cdr3_nt: TGTGCCAGTAAAGGGGTTACTGAAGCTTTCTTT; cdr3_aa: CASKGVTEAFF; d_call: -; clone_size: -; v_call: TRBV19; j_call: TRBJ1-1
cdr3_nt: TGTGCCAGCAGCGTAGAACTAGCGGTTTACAATGAGCAGTTCTTC; cdr3_aa: CASSVELAVYNEQFF; d_call: TRBD2; clone_size: -; v_call: TRBV9; j_call: TRBJ2-1
cdr3_nt: TGTGCCAGCAGCCAACTGACAGGGACCTATGGCTACACCTTC; cdr3_aa: CASSQLTGTYGYTF; d_call: TRBD1; clone_size: -; v_call: TRBV14; j_call: TRBJ1-2
cdr3_nt: TGCGCCAGCAGCCCGGGATTGAGGACAGAAGAGACCCAGTACTTC; cdr3_aa: CASSPGLRTEETQYF; d_call: -; clone_size: -; v_call: TRBV5-1; j_call: TRBJ2-5
cdr3_nt: TGTGCCGCGGGACAGCTCACCGGGGAGCTGTTTTTT; cdr3_aa: CAAGQLTGELFF; d_call: -; clone_size: -; v_call: TRBV28; j_call: TRBJ2-2
cdr3_nt: TGTGCCAGCATTAGACAGGGGGTAGAAAAACACACTGAAGCTTTCTTT; cdr3_aa: CASIRQGVEKHTEAFF; d_call: TRBD1; clone_size: -; v_call: TRBV5-4; j_call: TRBJ1-1
cdr3_nt: TGTGCCAGCAGGGAGACAGCGGGAGGAGCTTTCTTT; cdr3_aa: CASRETAGGAFF; d_call: -; clone_size: once; v_call: TRBV28; j_call: TRBJ1-1
cdr3_nt: TGCGCCAGCAGTGAAGTTATAGCGATTCTTGAGGCTTTCTTT; cdr3_aa: CASSEVIAILEAFF; d_call: -; clone_size: -; v_call: TRBV10-2; j_call: TRBJ1-1
cdr3_nt: TGTGCCAGCAGTGATTGGGACAGGGGCAACGAGCAGTACTTC; cdr3_aa: CASSDWDRGNEQYF; d_call: TRBD1; clone_size: -; v_call: TRBV2; j_call: TRBJ2-7
cdr3_nt: TGTGCCAGCAGTTCCGCGTCAGGGTTCAACTATGGCTACACCTTC; cdr3_aa: CASSSASGFNYGYTF; d_call: -; clone_size: -; v_call: TRBV28; j_call: TRBJ1-2
cdr3_nt: TGTGCCTCGGTTGGCGAGCTGGAGGTTTATGGCTACACCTTC; cdr3_aa: CASVGELEVYGYTF; d_call: -; clone_size: few; v_call: TRBV30; j_call: TRBJ1-2
cdr3_nt: TGTGCCAGCAGCTCGGGACAGGGGAACACTGAAGCTTTCTTT; cdr3_aa: CASSSGQGNTEAFF; d_call: TRBD1; clone_size: once; v_call: TRBV11-3; j_call: TRBJ1-1
cdr3_nt: TGTGCCAGCAGCTCCCGACAGGGGTTGAGCACTGAAGCTTTCTTT; cdr3_aa: CASSSRQGLSTEAFF; d_call: TRBD1; clone_size: -; v_call: TRBV7-9; j_call: TRBJ1-1
cdr3_nt: TGTGCCAGCAGTGGCGTCGCCACCACAGATACGCAGTATTTT; cdr3_aa: CASSGVATTDTQYF; d_call: -; clone_size: -; v_call: TRBV2; j_call: TRBJ2-3
cdr3_nt: TGTGCCAGCAGTGTTTTCGCGACAACGAACACCGGGGAGCTGTTTTTT; cdr3_aa: CASSVFATTNTGELFF; d_call: -; clone_size: few; v_call: TRBV6-1; j_call: TRBJ2-2
cdr3_nt: TGTGCCAGCAGGCCGGGACTAGCGGGCGAGAGCTCCTACAATGAGCAGTTCTTC; cdr3_aa: CASRPGLAGESSYNEQFF; d_call: TRBD2; clone_size: -; v_call: TRBV7-9; j_call: TRBJ2-1
cdr3_nt: TGTGCCAGCAGCATCATGTCGACAGGCAAAGCTTTCTTT; cdr3_aa: CASSIMSTGKAFF; d_call: -; clone_size: once; v_call: TRBV14; j_call: TRBJ1-1
cdr3_nt: TGTGCCATCAGGGCTTCAACTAATGAAAAACTGTTTTTT; cdr3_aa: CAIRASTNEKLFF; d_call: -; clone_size: -; v_call: TRBV10-3; j_call: TRBJ1-4
cdr3_nt: TGTGCCAGCAGCCCCCGCGGGCCGAACACTGAAGCTTTCTTT; cdr3_aa: CASSPRGPNTEAFF; d_call: -; clone_size: -; v_call: TRBV11-1; j_call: TRBJ1-1
cdr3_nt: TGTGCCAGTAGTGTCAACCGGGACAGCTCTGAAGCTTTCTTT; cdr3_aa: CASSVNRDSSEAFF; d_call: TRBD1; clone_size: once; v_call: TRBV19; j_call: TRBJ1-1